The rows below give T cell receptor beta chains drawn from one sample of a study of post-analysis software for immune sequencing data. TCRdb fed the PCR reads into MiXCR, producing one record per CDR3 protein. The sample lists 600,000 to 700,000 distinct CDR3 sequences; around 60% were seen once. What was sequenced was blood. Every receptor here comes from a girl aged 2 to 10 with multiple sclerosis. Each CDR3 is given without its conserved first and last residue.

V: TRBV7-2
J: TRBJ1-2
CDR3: ASSLESRDGYT

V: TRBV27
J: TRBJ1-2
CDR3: ASRGSQGNYGYT

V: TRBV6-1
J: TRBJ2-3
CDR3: ASSNTRASGSWTKGTDTQY

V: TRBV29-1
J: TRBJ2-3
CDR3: SVGGQGAHTDTQY

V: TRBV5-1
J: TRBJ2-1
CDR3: ASSFPGRRDRNEQF

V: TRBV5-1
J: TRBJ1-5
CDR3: ASSSGGLNSNQPQH

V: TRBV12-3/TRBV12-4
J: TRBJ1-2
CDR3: ASGLTGAYGYT

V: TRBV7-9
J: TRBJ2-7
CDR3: ASSLGRAPSSTGGSYEQY

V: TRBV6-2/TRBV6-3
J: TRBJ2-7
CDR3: ASSPYLQAGYEQY

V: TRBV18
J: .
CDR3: ASSPGGGIYEQY

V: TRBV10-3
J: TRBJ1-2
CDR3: AISRQGTNYGYT

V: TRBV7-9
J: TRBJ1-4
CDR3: ASSRTVEEKLF

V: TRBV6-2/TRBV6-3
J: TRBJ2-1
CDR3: ASRGTNSYNEQF

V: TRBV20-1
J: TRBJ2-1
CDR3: SAGGPESYNEQF

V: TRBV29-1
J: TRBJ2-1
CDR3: STGEAVPITNEQF

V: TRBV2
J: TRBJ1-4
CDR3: ASSEESAAYNEKLF

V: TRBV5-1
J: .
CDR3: ASSFGRERYYEQY

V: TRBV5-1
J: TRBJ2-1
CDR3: ASSLIGGSHNEQF

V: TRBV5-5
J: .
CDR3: ASKLRLAGEYEQY

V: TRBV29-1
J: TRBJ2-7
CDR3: SAGGDGGSYEQY

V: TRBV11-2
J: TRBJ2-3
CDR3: ASSSFGTTDTQY

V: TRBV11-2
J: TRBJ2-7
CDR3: ASSLRGIPYEQY

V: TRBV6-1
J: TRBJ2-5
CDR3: ASSEGVRGTQY

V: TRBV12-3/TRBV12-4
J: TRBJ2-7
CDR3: ASSKQGRPEQY

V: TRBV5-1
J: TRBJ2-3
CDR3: ASSDYLDTQY

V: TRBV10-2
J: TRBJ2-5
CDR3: ASSERGAETQY

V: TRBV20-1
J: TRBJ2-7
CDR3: SARPLAAYEQY

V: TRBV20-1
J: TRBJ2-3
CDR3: SANLQGATQY

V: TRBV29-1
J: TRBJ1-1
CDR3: SGWGGTEAF

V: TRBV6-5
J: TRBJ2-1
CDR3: ASSYVGNEQF

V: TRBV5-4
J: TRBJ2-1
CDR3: ASISKSNEQF

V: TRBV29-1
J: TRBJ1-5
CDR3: SVDGGVNQPQH

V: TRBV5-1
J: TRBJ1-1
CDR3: ASSFTGALNTEAF

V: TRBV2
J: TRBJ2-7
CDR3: ASSGDSSLSEQY

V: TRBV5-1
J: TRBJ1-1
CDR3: ASSMDGMNTEAF

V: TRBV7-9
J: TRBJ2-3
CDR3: ASSLRPDYSRGGSTDTQY

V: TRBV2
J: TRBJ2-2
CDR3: ASSGGQGNTGELF

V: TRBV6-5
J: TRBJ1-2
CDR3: ASSAGLNYGYT

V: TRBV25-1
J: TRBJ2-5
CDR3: ASSEGTAQETQY

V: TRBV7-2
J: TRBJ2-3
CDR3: ASSLSRTVPDTQY

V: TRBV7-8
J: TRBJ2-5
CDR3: ASSPGTGLQETQY

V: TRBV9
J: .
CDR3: ASSVGVTSYEQY

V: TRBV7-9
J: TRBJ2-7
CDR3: ASSFRTASEQY

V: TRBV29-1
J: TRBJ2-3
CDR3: SVDPQTGATDTQY